Described below is a single TCR beta chain sequence and its context. It lacks a known antigen. Per-nucleotide qualities are absent, and no much larger clonotype sits a single base away. This entry belongs to a study of blood T cell repertoires in COVID-19 (dated by TCRdb to the early 2020s). Describing the broader study: Collaborator samples came from the United States, Italy and Spain and covered acute and convalescent phases of COVID-19. The prospective study material was composed of cDNA or gDNA derived from T cells, B-cell-depleted T cells, or PBMCs. Deeply sampled blood TCRbeta repertoires from subjects exposed to, actively infected with, or recovered from COVID-19 were included in the dataset. A freely available public database, intended as a resource for researchers studying the immune response to SARS-CoV-2, is where the repertoires were released. The samples were drawn from the first 160 participants of the ongoing ImmuneRACE study and from 1,254 subjects provided by 6 global collaborators. A de-identified subject ID, COVID-19 status, age in years and sex were almost always included in the sample metadata. Where available, HLA class I and class II types were obtained from metadata supplied by the sample provider rather than from assay-based typing. What the study reported, not specific to this receptor: The amount of clinical and demographic metadata varied by source and participant and was provided uncurated.

The collaborating institutions used their own protocols to collect whole blood in K2EDTA tubes. Collaborator samples were shipped for TCRbeta analysis as frozen whole blood, isolated PBMCs, or DNA extracted from either sample type. Inclusive of the bounding cysteine and phenylalanine, the CDR3 is 19 residues long. Only CDR3 DNA is held: 57 bases, read in frame from base 1. For this chain, trimming is 2 bases at the V end and 1 base at the J end, and the number of junction bases without a gene match is 12. The germline V gene gives CDR1 as LGHNT and CDR2 as FRNRAP. The immunoSEQ Assay, a bias-controlled multiplex PCR, was used to amplify TCRbeta CDR3 regions from genomic DNA. The original pipeline was this. Within the assay, amplification of reference gene primers was used to estimate how many nucleated cells each sample contained. Sequence reads were collapsed and filtered to measure the absolute abundance of every unique TCRbeta CDR3 rearrangement. Productive Simpson clonality was computed per sample as the square root of Simpson's diversity index over productive rearrangements. TCRdb's version of the immuneACCESS table is confined to in-frame rearrangements and falls short of the full clone set. An unresolved V gene accounts for under half of the shortfall where checked; the remainder is of unknown origin. V, J and clone size were drawn from that table, and D and trimming were deduced from the DNA. The sample records 10,000 or so clones, roughly 80% of which are singletons. The ten largest clones capture 21% of the sample.

This receptor was identified in a human donor in a cohort sampled during active COVID-19. The receptor chain draws on TRBV12-5 and TRBJ1-2; 11 junctional bases match TRBD1. Sequencing was done on a sample of peripheral blood. The CDR3 amino acid sequence is: CASGLPRTGGFAGNYGYTF. The DNA sequence is given as TGTGCTAGTGGTTTGCCGCGGACAGGGGGCTTTGCGGGTAACTATGGCTACACCTTC.